This TCR beta chain came from a study of blood T cell repertoires in COVID-19. Study details: Samples taken during acute and convalescent COVID-19 were collected in the United States, Italy and Spain. T cells, B-cell-depleted T cells, or PBMCs supplied cDNA or gDNA.

Original data processing: From reference gene primer amplification, estimates of nucleated cell counts were derived. Some clones are missing from TCRdb's copy, which holds only in-frame ones; the method was immunoSEQ multiplex PCR. The V and J calls and clone size come from that table; D and trimming were worked out from the DNA. The table has approximately 90,000 clones, over 75% seen once. CDR3 size: 17 residues. Trimming removed 0 bases from V and 0 bases from J; junction bases left unmatched: 4. The germline CDR1 and CDR2 sequences are SGHNT and YYREEE (reference sequence). The sequencing input was peripheral blood. The clonotype originates from an elderly man with active or convalescent COVID-19. The chain combines TRBV5-4 with TRBJ1-4, with 8 bases that match TRBD1. The CDR3 reads CASSLGTGPATNEKLFF. As DNA, the CDR3 is TGTGCCAGCAGCTTGGGGACAGGGCCAGCAACTAATGAAAAACTGTTTTTT.